This T cell receptor beta chain comes out of a study of CD8 T cells in Susac syndrome. Reverse transcription of about 0.5 to 1 ug RNA was carried out with random hexamers. The TCR beta CDR3 was amplified by immunoSEQ multiplex PCR across 54 Vbeta, 13 Jbeta. TCRdb recomputed calls from the immunoSEQ multiplex PCR reads with MiXCR, one row per CDR3 protein. The sample yields some 63,000 distinct CDR3 sequences, approximately 93% seen once. This clonotype has just one count. Sequencing of TCR beta was performed on blood CD8+ T cells and on blood CD4+ T cells. The patients who served as multiple sclerosis controls were treatment-naive and had stable or active relapsing-remitting disease that fulfilled the revised McDonald criteria. Germline CDR1 reads DFQATT; CDR2 reads SNEGSKA (reference sequence). The CDR3 loop spans 15 amino acids. Unmatched junction bases numbered 3, after V lost 0 bases and J lost 3 bases.

The sequenced sample was CD8+ T cells from PBMCs. The V call is TRBV20-1, the J call TRBJ2-7; 12 bases fit TRBD2. The source of this sequence is a human donor with multiple sclerosis. The CDR3 nucleotides are TGCAGTGCTAGAGATGGACTAGCGGGGCGCTACGAGCAGTACTTC. Amino acids: CSARDGLAGRYEQYF.